This T cell receptor (beta chain) was documented in a study of breast tumors, draining lymph nodes, adjacent tissues. Broader study findings: Findings are consistent with lymph node origin and intratumoral expansion of most tumor T cells. Tumor and nontumor repertoires were significantly more similar in luminal-like than in basal-like breast cancer. Data only fit, rather than demonstrated, lymph node origin of most tumor T cells.

Looked up from germline, CDR1 is KGHSH and CDR2 is LQKENI. Trimming at V came to 0 bases and at J to 1 base, leaving 2 bases not matched to a gene. The CDR3 has 16 amino acids. TCRdb re-analysed the multiplex PCR reads in MiXCR, keeping a single row per CDR3 protein. The table shows roughly 130,000 distinct CDR3 sequences, with 20% occurring only once. With regard to this clonotype: The antigen is not known.

The lymph nodes were axillary draining lymph nodes from breast cancer patients. Sequencing used axillary lymph node tissue. The source of this sequence is a female donor with breast cancer. Some clones in this sample may be carry-over from other donors' samples. The rearrangement links TRBV18 to TRBJ2-2, with 7 positions matching TRBD2. In DNA form, the CDR3 reads TGTGCCAGCTCACCACCGAGCGGGAAGAACACCGGGGAGCTGTTTTTT. As protein: CASSPPSGKNTGELFF.